The present T cell receptor (beta chain) was sequenced within a study of T-cell memory formation after mild COVID-19. Points from the study as a whole: Cross-reactive memory appears to have joined, as suggested by some responding clones showing up in pre-infection memory. Among CD4+ contracting clones, most were CM and EM, and CD8+ ones EMRA.

With respect to this clonotype: Its matching antigen is unknown.

V was shortened by 3 bases and J by 6 bases, with 9 bases between the two germline ends. CDR1 and CDR2 (germline): LNHDA, SQIVND (reference sequence). The CDR3 length is 13 residues. TCRdb used MiXCR to reprocess the 5' RACE reads, holding one entry per CDR3 protein. This sample carries about 410,000 distinct CDR3 sequences, less than 25% of them seen once, and the ten largest clones take around 13%. Sequencing was performed on PBMCs or a T cell subset sorted from them (not recorded which). The V and J genes are TRBV19 and TRBJ1-5, with a possible D match to TRBD1 (5 bases). The clonotype comes from an adult woman who had mild COVID-19 (a few samples of this study predate the infection). Cell type and time point are not known. The CDR3 loop reads CASSIQGRQPQHF. For the CDR3, the DNA is TGTGCCAGTAGTATTCAGGGCCGTCAGCCCCAGCATTTT.